This record covers a single T cell receptor beta chain. Its antigen remains unidentified. Clones were sequenced by immunoSEQ multiplex PCR, and TCRdb holds only the in-frame ones, with some missing. The repertoire holds approximately 13,000 clones, with over 75% as singletons. The data are from a study of OX40 agonist ivuxolimab in advanced cancers. The CDR3 consists of 16 residues. The ends lost 2 bases at V and 0 bases at J; junction bases unmatched: 7. CDR1 LNHDA and CDR2 SQIVND come from the germline V gene (reference sequence). Study-level points and caveats: CD4+ T cells averaged fewer expanded clones than CD8+ T cells.

The chain has TRBV19 and TRBJ2-7; 7 bases align to TRBD1. The receptor was derived from an adult with an advanced solid tumor such as melanoma, head and neck, liver or kidney cancer. Sequencing used CD4+ or CD8+ T cells sorted from blood, obtained in a trial of the OX40 agonist ivuxolimab. For the CDR3, the DNA is TGTGCCAGTAGTATATTAGTGGGACAGACCTCCTACGAGCAGTACTTC. It yields the protein CASSILVGQTSYEQYF.